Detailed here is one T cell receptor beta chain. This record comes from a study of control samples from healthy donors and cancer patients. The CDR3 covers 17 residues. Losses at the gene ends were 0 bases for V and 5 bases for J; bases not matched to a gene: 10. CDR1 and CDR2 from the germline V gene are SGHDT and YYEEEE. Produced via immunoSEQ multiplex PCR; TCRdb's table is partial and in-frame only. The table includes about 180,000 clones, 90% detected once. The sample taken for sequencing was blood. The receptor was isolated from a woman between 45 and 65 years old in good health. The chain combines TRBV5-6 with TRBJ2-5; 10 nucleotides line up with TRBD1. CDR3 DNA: TGTGCCAGCAGCTTGGAGCCGGGACAGGGGTCCGGGGAGACCCAGTACTTC. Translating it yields CASSLEPGQGSGETQYF.